The T cell receptor beta chain described here comes from a study of early T cells in non-severe SARS-CoV-2 infection. On the study more broadly: Chains were not paired, and sequencing was done on bulk RNA from unsorted whole blood.

Unique molecular identifiers were added to individual cDNA molecules. TCRdb called the 5' RACE reads again in MiXCR, with one record for every CDR3 protein. Altogether 79,000 or so distinct CDR3 sequences are present, around 13% being singletons, with the ten largest covering about 1.1%. Findings and caveats of the study: There was a bias toward anti-spike CD8 responses in VDJdb matching, which missed private and CD4 specificities.

On this clonotype: Its antigen remains unidentified.

Trimming at V came to 4 bases and at J to 8 bases, leaving 7 bases not matched to a gene. The CDR3 contains 14 residues. The sequence was collected from an adult who was a healthcare worker with PCR-confirmed SARS-CoV-2 infection or an uninfected control (not recorded which). Sequenced input: whole blood. V is TRBV12-3 or TRBV12-4 and J is TRBJ2-3, with 9 bases fitting TRBD1. CDR3 in amino acids: CASSSGTGPVTQYF. CDR3 bases: TGTGCCAGCAGTTCCGGGACAGGGCCGGTTACGCAGTATTTT.